This T cell receptor beta chain is drawn from a study of OX40 agonist ivuxolimab in advanced cancers. Study-wide background: The patients received ivuxolimab by intravenous route every 2 weeks at 0.01 to 10 mg/kg. One hepatocellular carcinoma and two cutaneous melanoma patients partially responded.

Comment on this clone: Its antigen is currently unknown.

Clones were sequenced by immunoSEQ multiplex PCR, and TCRdb holds only the in-frame ones, with some missing. The profile shows approximately 70,000 clones, around 93% of them singletons. The CDR3 covers 15 residues. Germline V gene lookup returns CDR1 SGHRS and CDR2 YFSETQ. The V end was cut by 2 bases, the J end by 0 bases, with 10 bases between. Study findings and constraints: No antigen was identified for the clonally expanded peripheral T cells.

The sequencing used CD4+ or CD8+ T cells sorted from blood, collected in a trial of the OX40 agonist ivuxolimab. The TCR sequence derives from an adult with an advanced solid tumor such as melanoma, head and neck, liver or kidney cancer. This chain connects TRBV5-1 to TRBJ2-3; D is perhaps TRBD1 (5 bases). CDR3 coding DNA: TGCGCCAGCAGCTTAAGGGGCCCCAGCACAGATACGCAGTATTTT. Protein product: CASSLRGPSTDTQYF.